This T cell receptor beta chain stems from a study of T cell repertoires in cytomegalovirus infection (dated by TCRdb to about 2019). Some background on the complete study: The HLA type of each donor mattered for the analysis, because public TCR beta signatures pointed to carriage of CMV infection along with the matching HLA type.

About this clonotype itself: The antigen it recognizes is unknown. No base quality values were provided; no much bigger clone lies one nucleotide off.

The CDR3 runs 16 residues from the cysteine to the phenylalanine. The DNA shown is the 48-base CDR3, in frame from base 1. Germline trimming amounts to 0 bases on V and 6 bases on J, with 6 as the count of junction bases outside the gene matches. As encoded in the germline V gene (reference sequence), CDR1 is DFQATT while CDR2 is SNEGSKA. The research as a whole found: Cumulative frequency of public TCR beta family members discriminated carriers of CMV infection plus the relevant HLA type in this cohort and an independent 352-donor cohort. The ex vivo response was dominated by HLA-C-restricted CMV-specific TCR beta clonotypes, and the single most frequent clonotype in two of eight donors was supplied by these HLA-C-restricted clonotypes.

The reads were generated on an Illumina HiSeq 1500. The raw public reads went through TCRdb reprocessing: fastp at Q25, MiXCR clone calling, in-frame beta chains kept. Each CDR3 protein appears once, grouped with its most common genes and DNA. Recorded for this sample are 350,000 to 450,000 distinct CDR3 sequences; around 18% of them occurred a single time. The ten largest clones add up to 7.5% to 9% of the sample. Sequenced input: PBMCs. The source of this sequence is a human donor in good health (CMV status not recorded). Some clones in this sample may be carry-over from other donors' samples. Recombination connected TRBV20-1 to TRBJ2-1; 12 central nucleotides agree with TRBD1. Here the CDR3 is given as CSARDRGTGGFNEQFF. The sequenced DNA: TGCAGTGCTAGAGATCGGGGGACAGGGGGCTTCAATGAGCAGTTCTTC.